The 27 T cell receptor beta chains below all came from one sample that was sequenced in a study of T cell repertoires in cytomegalovirus infection. TCRdb re-derived calls from the reads in MiXCR, one entry per CDR3 protein. The sample yields hundreds of thousands of distinct CDR3 sequences, roughly a sixth seen once. The sample consisted of PBMCs. The receptors come from a human donor in good health (CMV status not recorded). Some clones in this sample may be carry-over from other donors' samples.

This chain uses TRBV7-9 with TRBJ1-1; D gene unclear. Germline assignment: CDR1 SEHNR and CDR2 FQNEAQ (reference sequence). CDR3 length: 14 residues. Trimming pared 3 bases from V and 1 base from J, leaving 9 bases between. CDR3 DNA sequence: TGTGCCAGCAGCTTTGAGGGTCGGAACACTGAAGCTTTCTTT. Translation: CASSFEGRNTEAFF.

The chain carries TRBV4-1 and TRBJ2-2; D unclear. V lost 0 bases and J lost 6, with 11 bases in between. CDR1 and CDR2 from the germline V gene are MGHRA and YSYEKL. This CDR3 comprises 15 residues. This CDR3 reads CASSQEGVGPGELFF. CDR3 DNA: TGCGCCAGCAGCCAAGAAGGAGTGGGCCCCGGGGAGCTGTTTTTT.

The table lists this clonotype with a few counts. The chain couples TRBV19 to TRBJ2-7; a possible D gene is TRBD1 (6 bases). Trimming stripped 8 bases from V and 3 bases from J, with 8 bases between. In germline, CDR1 is LNHDA, CDR2 SQIVND (reference sequence). The CDR3 has 11 amino acids. For the CDR3, the DNA is TGTGCCAGTCAACAGGGCTACGAGCAGTACTTC. This codes for CASQQGYEQYF.

V is TRBV12-3 or TRBV12-4 and J is TRBJ2-5; a weak D match, TRBD2 (6 bases). CDR3 length equals 14 residues. V shed 3 bases and J shed 1 base, with 9 bases lying between them. The CDR3 nucleotides read TGTGCCAGCAGTTTTCAGGGAGGCCAAGAGACCCAGTACTTC. Encoded protein: CASSFQGGQETQYF.

This clonotype occurred many times. The chain has TRBV4-3 and TRBJ2-7, with D unclear. The germline gives CDR1 LGHNA, CDR2 YSLEER. CDR3 length equals 15 residues. Trimming left V 1 base short and J 2 bases short, with 12 bases between. CDR3 protein: CASSQVRASPYEQYF. DNA of the CDR3: TGCGCCAGCAGCCAAGTCCGAGCCAGCCCCTACGAGCAGTACTTC.

This clonotype was recorded many times. The gene calls are TRBV7-8 and TRBJ1-1, with no clear D. The germline V gene has CDR1 SGHVS and CDR2 FQNEAQ. The V gene lost 0 bases and the J gene lost 1 base, with 12 bases spanning the gap. The CDR3 sequence is 16 residues long. CDR3 DNA sequence: TGTGCCAGCAGCTTAGCGCTCACCACCGCGAACACTGAAGCTTTCTTT. Translation gives CASSLALTTANTEAFF.

The chain couples TRBV27 to TRBJ2-1; no clear D. Trimming stripped 1 base from V and 4 bases from J, with 14 bases between. CDR1 is MNHEY, CDR2 SMNVEV, per germline (reference sequence). The CDR3 runs to 16 residues. The CDR3 nucleotides are TGTGCCAGCAGTTTATTTCCGAAACGGGCATACAATGAGCAGTTCTTC. Amino acid sequence: CASSLFPKRAYNEQFF.

This clonotype has ten or more counts. The V gene is TRBV11-2, the J gene TRBJ2-6, with 9 bases matching TRBD1. This CDR3 has 17 residues. With 3 bases clipped from V and 3 bases from J, the junction kept 6 bases outside the gene matches. Looked up from germline, CDR1 is SGHAT and CDR2 is FQNNGV. The CDR3 protein is CASSFPGTGIGANVLTF. The CDR3 DNA follows: TGTGCCAGCAGCTTCCCTGGGACAGGGATTGGGGCCAACGTCCTGACTTTC.

Turning to this clonotype: A much larger clone is a single base away; this may be a read error. J is TRBJ2-7 and V is TRBV12-3 or TRBV12-4; no clear D. The CDR3 has 14 amino acids. The CDR3: CDSSLDGISYEQYF. The CDR3 nucleotides read TGTGACAGCAGCCTTGATGGGATCTCCTACGAGCAGTACTTC.

This clonotype has a handful of counts. J is TRBJ2-3 and V is TRBV5-4; D is ambiguous. Trimming pared 6 bases from V and 1 base from J, leaving 9 bases between. Germline V gives CDR1 SGHNT, CDR2 YYREEE (reference sequence). This CDR3 region has 13 residues. DNA of the CDR3: TGTGCCAGCATGTATCGGGGCACAGATACGCAGTATTTT. Translated, it gives CASMYRGTDTQYF.

This clonotype has a count of ten or more. The chain combines TRBV2 with TRBJ1-5; no reliable D call. V was trimmed by 6 bases and J by 3 bases, leaving 9 bases between them. This CDR3 contains 13 residues. Germline CDR1 reads SNHLY; CDR2 reads FYNNEI. The DNA of the CDR3 is TGTGCCAGCAGAGAGCGGCTCAATCAGCCCCAGCATTTT. Translating it yields CASRERLNQPQHF.

The CDR3 nucleotides are TGTGCCAGCAGCCTGACAGGGGTTAATTCACCCCTCCACTTT. This sequence encodes CASSLTGVNSPLHF. The chain joins TRBV12-3 or TRBV12-4 to TRBJ1-6; TRBD1 agrees at 8 bases. The V segment lost 6 bases and the J segment 6 bases; nucleotides outside the gene matches: 4. The CDR3 loop spans 14 amino acids.

The gene calls are TRBV7-2 and TRBJ2-5, with 12 bases that match TRBD2. The CDR3 totals 16 residues. Looked up from germline, CDR1 is SGHTA and CDR2 is FQGNSA. The V gene end was trimmed by 5 bases and the J gene end by 5 bases; junction bases not matched to a gene: 9. CDR3 residues: CASSPSGLAGMETQYF. The CDR3 DNA is TGTGCCAGCAGCCCATCCGGACTAGCGGGGATGGAGACCCAGTACTTC.

This clonotype was observed many times. The chain recombines TRBV12-3 or TRBV12-4 with TRBJ2-7; D gene unclear. V dropped 5 bases and J dropped 1 base, with 6 bases sitting between them. This CDR3 contains 12 residues. The CDR3 nucleotides are TGTGCCAGCAGTAGGGAATCCTACGAGCAGTACTTC. This gives the protein CASSRESYEQYF.

This clonotype was detected many times. This sequence joins TRBV7-2 and TRBJ2-3, with 14 bases aligning to TRBD2. Germline CDR1 reads SGHTA; CDR2 reads FQGNSA. CDR3 length: 17 residues. V shed 5 bases and J 3 bases; nucleotides not matched to a gene: 7. The CDR3 loop is CASSTRLAGGRTDTQYF. The CDR3 nucleotides are TGTGCCAGCAGCACGAGACTAGCGGGGGGGCGTACAGATACGCAGTATTTT.

This clonotype was observed a handful of times. The gene calls are TRBV20-1 and TRBJ1-5, with a possible D match to TRBD1 (5 bases). The length of the CDR3 is 16 residues. CDR1 is DFQATT and CDR2 is SNEGSKA in the germline V gene (reference sequence). V shed 5 bases and J shed 4 bases, with 21 bases lying between them. CDR3 loop: CSASFPQGFGNQPQHF. In DNA, the CDR3 is TGCAGTGCTTCATTCCCTCAGGGTTTTGGGAATCAGCCCCAGCATTTT.

This clonotype was picked up many times. The DNA for the CDR3 is TGTGCCAGCAGCCCCCAGGGGGCGCGTGGCTACACCTTC. It yields the protein CASSPQGARGYTF. The chain is built from TRBV12-3 or TRBV12-4 and TRBJ1-2; 8 positions match TRBD1. This CDR3 is built from 13 residues. The V segment lost 6 bases and the J segment 7 bases; nucleotides outside the gene matches: 7.

This clonotype came up many times. J is TRBJ2-1 and V is TRBV7-3, with 8 bases fitting TRBD2. Looked up from germline, CDR1 is SGHTA and CDR2 is FQGTGA. The V and J ends lost 4 bases and 8 bases, in that order; junction bases with no gene match: 10. The CDR3 is made up of 15 amino acids. The CDR3 sequence: CASSSAGLASDEQFF. CDR3 coding DNA: TGTGCCAGCAGCTCGGCTGGACTAGCTTCGGATGAGCAGTTCTTC.

The CDR3 DNA is TGTGCCAGCAGCTTATCCCTACCCAACACCGGGGAGCTGTTTTTT. Residues: CASSLSLPNTGELFF. The chain has TRBV7-9 and TRBJ2-2, with D uncertain. This CDR3 spans 15 amino acids. V shed 2 bases and J shed 2 bases, with 9 bases lying between them. Per germline, CDR1 SEHNR and CDR2 FQNEAQ (reference sequence). The full variable domain, with the rest looked up from reference TRBV7-9 and TRBJ2-2, is DTGVSQNPRHKITKRGQNVTFRCDPISEHNRLYWYRQTLGQGPEFLTYFQNEAQLEKSRLLSDRFSAERPKGSFSTLEIQRTEQGDSAMYLCASSLSLPNTGELFFGEGSRLTVL.

This clonotype was recorded many times. V gene TRBV6-2 or TRBV6-3 combines with J gene TRBJ2-1; tentative D call: TRBD1 (6 bases). The ends were cut back, 6 bases at V and 1 base at J, with 13 bases in the middle. This CDR3 spans 15 amino acids. The V gene's germline CDR1 is MNHEY and CDR2 SVGEGT. The CDR3 reads CASSFPGVSYNEQFF. As DNA, the CDR3 is TGTGCCAGCAGCTTTCCAGGGGTATCCTACAATGAGCAGTTCTTC.

The rearrangement links TRBV29-1 to TRBJ2-2; D may be TRBD2 (5 bases). CDR1 SQVTM and CDR2 ANQGSEA come from the germline V gene. The CDR3 length is 14 residues. The germline V and J ends were trimmed by 6 bases and 5 bases, with 16 bases remaining between them. The CDR3 protein is CSVEERAGTGELFF. The CDR3 DNA reads TGCAGCGTGGAGGAGAGGGCCGGGACCGGGGAGCTGTTTTTT.

The sample holds many counts of this clonotype. The V and J genes are TRBV4-1 and TRBJ2-7; 14 nucleotides match TRBD2. The V gene end was trimmed by 4 bases and the J gene end by 2 bases; junction bases not matched to a gene: 13. Germline V gene lookup returns CDR1 MGHRA and CDR2 YSYEKL. This CDR3 has 19 amino acids. CDR3 bases: TGCGCCAGCAGCCTCGACCCCGGGACTAGCGGGGGCCCAACCTACGAGCAGTACTTC. Translation gives CASSLDPGTSGGPTYEQYF.

The chain joins TRBV7-2 to TRBJ2-7; no clear D. Looked up from germline, CDR1 is SGHTA and CDR2 is FQGNSA. The CDR3 spans 15 residues. The germline V and J ends were trimmed by 1 base and 4 bases, with 14 bases remaining between them. CDR3 amino acids: CASSLGLTPSYEQYF. Written as DNA, the CDR3 is TGTGCCAGCAGCTTAGGTCTAACACCGTCGTACGAGCAGTACTTC.

This clonotype was observed a few times. The chain carries TRBV11-2 and TRBJ2-3, with D unclear. Trimming removed 3 bases from V and 2 bases from J, with 6 bases in between. Germline CDR1 is SGHAT and CDR2 is FQNNGV. The CDR3 length is 13 residues. CDR3 sequence (DNA): TGTGCCAGCAGCTTTAGCTTCACAGATACGCAGTATTTT. It is translated as CASSFSFTDTQYF. The full variable domain, with the rest looked up from reference TRBV11-2 and TRBJ2-3, is EAGVAQSPRYKIIEKRQSVAFWCNPISGHATLYWYQQILGQGPKLLIQFQNNGVVDDSQLPKDRFSAERLKGVDSTLKIQPAKLEDSAVYLCASSFSFTDTQYFGPGTRLTVL.

Ten or more counts support this clonotype. V usage is TRBV10-3 and J usage is TRBJ2-2; D is perhaps TRBD1 (6 bases). The CDR3 is 15 residues long. The germline V and J ends were trimmed by 10 bases and 2 bases, with 17 bases remaining between them. CDR1 and CDR2 (germline): ENHRY, SYGVKD. This chain's CDR3 is CATRGPGTNTGELFF. CDR3 nucleotide sequence: TGTGCCACCAGGGGACCGGGGACAAACACCGGGGAGCTGTTTTTT.

This clonotype came up once. This chain links TRBV7-2 with TRBJ2-4; D possibly corresponds to TRBD1 (6 bases). The length of the CDR3 is 12 residues. CDR1 SGHTA and CDR2 FQGNSA come from the germline V gene. V was clipped by 3 bases and J by 9 bases, with 9 bases between them. Written as DNA, the CDR3 is TGTGCCAGCAGCTTGCAGGGGATCATTCAGTACTTC. As protein: CASSLQGIIQYF. Supplemented by reference TRBV7-2 and TRBJ2-4, the full variable domain reads GAGVSQSPSNKVTEKGKDVELRCDPISGHTALYWYRQSLGQGLEFLIYFQGNSAPDKSGLPSDRFSAERTGGSVSTLTIQRTQQEDSAVYLCASSLQGIIQYFGAGTRLSVL.

The V and J genes are TRBV11-1 and TRBJ2-3; TRBD1 matches at 7 bases. This CDR3 comprises 16 residues. The V gene's germline CDR1 is SGHAT and CDR2 FQDESV (reference sequence). V lost 0 bases, J lost 1 base, and 4 bases stayed unmatched. As DNA, the CDR3 is TGTGCCAGCAGCTTAGCGCGAGGGGGCGGCACAGATACGCAGTATTTT. Protein: CASSLARGGGTDTQYF. The complete variable domain, with remaining parts taken from reference TRBV11-1 and TRBJ2-3, reads EAEVAQSPRYKITEKSQAVAFWCDPISGHATLYWYRQILGQGPELLVQFQDESVVDDSQLPKDRFSAERLKGVDSTLKIQPAELGDSAMYLCASSLARGGGTDTQYFGPGTRLTVL.